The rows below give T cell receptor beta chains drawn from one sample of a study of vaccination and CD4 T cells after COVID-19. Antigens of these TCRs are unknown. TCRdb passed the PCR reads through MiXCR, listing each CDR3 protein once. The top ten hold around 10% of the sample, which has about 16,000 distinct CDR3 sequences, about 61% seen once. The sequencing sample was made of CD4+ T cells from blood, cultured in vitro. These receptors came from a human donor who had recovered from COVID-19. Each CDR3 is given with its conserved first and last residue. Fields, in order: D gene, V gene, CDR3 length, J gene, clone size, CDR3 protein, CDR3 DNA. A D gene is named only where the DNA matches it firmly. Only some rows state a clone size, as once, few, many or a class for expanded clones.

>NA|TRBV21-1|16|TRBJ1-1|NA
CASSNTPKALNTEAFF
TGTGCCAGCAGCAACACGCCTAAAGCCTTGAACACTGAAGCTTTCTTT
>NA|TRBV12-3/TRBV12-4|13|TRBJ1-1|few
CASSLQENTEAFF
TGTGCCAGCAGTTTACAAGAGAACACTGAAGCTTTCTTT
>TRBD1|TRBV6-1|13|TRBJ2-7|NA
CASSPDRENEQYF
TGTGCCAGCAGTCCTGACAGGGAGAACGAGCAGTACTTC
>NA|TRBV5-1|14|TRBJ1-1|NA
CASSLDRQEAEAFF
TGCGCCAGCAGCTTGGATCGCCAGGAGGCTGAAGCTTTCTTT
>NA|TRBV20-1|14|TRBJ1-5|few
CSALQGPNNQPQHF
TGCAGTGCCTTACAGGGCCCCAACAATCAGCCCCAGCATTTT
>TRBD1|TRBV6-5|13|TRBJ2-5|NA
CASSSGGRETQYF
TGTGCCAGCAGTTCAGGGGGACGGGAGACCCAGTACTTC
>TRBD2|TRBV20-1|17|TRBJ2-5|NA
CSAKGGTSGGFQETQYF
TGCAGTGCTAAGGGAGGGACTAGCGGGGGATTTCAAGAGACCCAGTACTTC
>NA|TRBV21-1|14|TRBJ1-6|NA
CASRTVIYNSPLHF
TGTGCCAGCAGGACAGTCATCTATAATTCACCCCTCCACTTT
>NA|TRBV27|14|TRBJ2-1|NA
CASSSVRGHNEQFF
TGTGCCAGCAGTTCAGTCAGGGGCCACAATGAGCAGTTCTTC
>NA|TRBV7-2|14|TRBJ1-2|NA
CASSADGAPYGYTF
TGTGCCAGCAGCGCGGACGGGGCCCCCTATGGCTACACCTTC
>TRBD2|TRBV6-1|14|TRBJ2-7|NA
CASSGTSGLNGQYF
TGTGCCAGCAGTGGGACTAGCGGGCTTAACGGGCAGTACTTC
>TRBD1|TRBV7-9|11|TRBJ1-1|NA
CASRDRGQAFF
TGTGCCAGCAGAGACAGGGGGCAAGCTTTCTTT
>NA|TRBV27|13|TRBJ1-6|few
CASSLFRSSPLHF
TGTGCCAGCAGTTTATTCAGAAGTTCACCCCTCCACTTT
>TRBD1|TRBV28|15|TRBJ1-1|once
CASRPSRGRGTEAFF
TGTGCCAGCAGACCCTCCAGGGGGCGCGGCACTGAAGCTTTCTTT
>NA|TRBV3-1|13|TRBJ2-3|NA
CASSQEWADTQYF
TGTGCCAGCAGCCAAGAGTGGGCAGATACGCAGTATTTT
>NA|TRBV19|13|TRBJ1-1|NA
CASSSGDIAEAFF
TGTGCCAGTAGTAGTGGGGACATCGCTGAAGCTTTCTTT
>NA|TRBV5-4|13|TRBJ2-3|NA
CASRSDWTDTQYF
TGTGCCAGCAGGAGTGATTGGACAGATACGCAGTATTTT
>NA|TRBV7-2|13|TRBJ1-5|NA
CASSLKGDQPRHF
TGTGCCAGCAGCCTCAAAGGGGATCAGCCCCGGCATTTT
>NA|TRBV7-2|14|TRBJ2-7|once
CASRDPGKPYEQYF
TGTGCCAGCAGAGACCCCGGGAAGCCCTACGAGCAGTACTTC
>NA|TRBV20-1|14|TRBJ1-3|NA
CSAELGGGGNTIYF
TGCAGTGCTGAACTGGGAGGAGGCGGAAACACCATATATTTT
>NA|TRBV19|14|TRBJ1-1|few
CASSTNRVLTEAFF
TGTGCCAGTAGTACAAACAGGGTTCTTACTGAAGCTTTCTTT
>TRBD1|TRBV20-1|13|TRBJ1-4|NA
CSASRTGDEKLFF
TGCAGTGCTAGTCGGACAGGGGATGAAAAACTGTTTTTT
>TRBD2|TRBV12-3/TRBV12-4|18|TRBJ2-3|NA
CASSLGPPGREGPNTQYF
TGTGCCAGCAGTTTAGGCCCCCCTGGGCGGGAGGGCCCTAATACGCAGTATTTT
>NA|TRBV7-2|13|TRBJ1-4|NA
CASSSQGDEKLFF
TGTGCCAGCAGCTCCCAGGGAGATGAAAAACTGTTTTTT
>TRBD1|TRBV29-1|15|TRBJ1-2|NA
CSVEGAGGKNYGYTF
TGCAGCGTTGAAGGGGCAGGGGGCAAAAACTATGGCTACACCTTC
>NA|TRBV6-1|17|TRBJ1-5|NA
CASSHYQGAGSNQPQHF
TGTGCCAGCAGTCATTATCAGGGAGCCGGGAGCAATCAGCCCCAGCATTTT
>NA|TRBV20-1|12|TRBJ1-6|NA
CSANLMNSPLHF
TGCAGTGCTAATCTAATGAATTCACCCCTCCACTTT
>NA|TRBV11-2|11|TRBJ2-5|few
CASSIVETQYF
TGTGCCAGCAGCATCGTAGAGACCCAGTACTTC
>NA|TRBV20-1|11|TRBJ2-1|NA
CSAPDQREQFF
TGCAGTGCCCCCGACCAGCGGGAGCAGTTCTTC
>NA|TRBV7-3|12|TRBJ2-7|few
CASSLTRVEQYF
TGTGCCAGCAGCTTAACCAGGGTCGAGCAGTACTTC
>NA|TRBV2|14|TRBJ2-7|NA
CASTGQVSGYEQYF
TGTGCCAGCACAGGACAGGTCAGCGGGTACGAGCAGTACTTC
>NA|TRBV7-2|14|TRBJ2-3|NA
CASSLDGRKDTQYF
TGTGCCAGCAGCTTAGACGGGAGAAAAGATACGCAGTATTTT
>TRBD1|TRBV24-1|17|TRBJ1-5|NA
CATSDGGGTDVNQPQHF
TGTGCCACCAGTGATGGAGGGGGGACAGACGTCAATCAGCCCCAGCATTTT
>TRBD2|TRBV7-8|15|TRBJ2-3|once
CASSLDAGEGDTQYF
TGTGCCAGCAGCTTAGATGCCGGGGAGGGAGATACGCAGTATTTT
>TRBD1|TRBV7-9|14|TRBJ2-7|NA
CASSYGQVNYEQYF
TGTGCCAGCAGCTACGGACAGGTTAACTACGAGCAGTACTTC
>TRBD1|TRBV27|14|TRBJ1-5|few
CASSLGQGYQPQHF
TGTGCCAGCAGTCTAGGACAGGGATATCAGCCCCAGCATTTT
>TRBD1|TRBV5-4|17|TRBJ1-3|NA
CASSLGGGQGPGNTIYF
TGTGCCAGCAGCTTGGGAGGGGGACAGGGACCTGGAAACACCATATATTTT
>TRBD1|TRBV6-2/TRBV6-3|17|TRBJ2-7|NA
CASSYWERDRVFYEQYF
TGTGCCAGCAGTTACTGGGAGCGGGACAGGGTTTTCTACGAGCAGTACTTC
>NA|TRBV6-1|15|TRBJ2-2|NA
CASTPRTDNTGELFF
TGTGCCAGCACTCCCCGGACCGATAACACCGGGGAGCTGTTTTTT
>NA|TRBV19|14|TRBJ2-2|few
CASRRGTNTGELFF
TGTGCCAGTAGAAGGGGGACGAACACCGGGGAGCTGTTTTTT
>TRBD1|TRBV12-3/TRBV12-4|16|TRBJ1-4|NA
CASSRGQGAPNEKLFF
TGTGCCAGCAGCCGGGGACAGGGGGCCCCGAATGAAAAACTGTTTTTT
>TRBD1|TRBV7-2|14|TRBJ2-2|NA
CASSLGDRAGELFF
TGTGCCAGCAGCTTAGGAGACAGGGCCGGGGAGCTGTTTTTT
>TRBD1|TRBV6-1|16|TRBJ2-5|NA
CASSEGGQGAGETQYF
TGTGCCAGCAGTGAGGGGGGACAGGGCGCGGGAGAGACCCAGTACTTC
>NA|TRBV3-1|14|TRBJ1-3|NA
CASSRGVRGNTIYF
TGTGCCAGCAGCCGCGGGGTAAGGGGAAACACCATATATTTT
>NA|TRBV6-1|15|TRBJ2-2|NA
CASLKASPFTGELFF
TGTGCCAGCCTCAAGGCGTCTCCTTTCACCGGGGAGCTGTTTTTT
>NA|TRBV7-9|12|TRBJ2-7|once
CASSLFPNEQYF
TGTGCCAGCAGCTTATTTCCCAACGAGCAGTACTTC
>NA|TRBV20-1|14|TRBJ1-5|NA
CSASRDPLNQPQHF
TGCAGTGCTAGCCGGGACCCCCTGAATCAGCCCCAGCATTTT
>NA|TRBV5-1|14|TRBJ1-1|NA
CASSFSVVNTEAFF
TGCGCCAGCAGCTTTAGTGTTGTGAACACTGAAGCTTTCTTT
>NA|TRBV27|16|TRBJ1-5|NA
CASRQLGAQDHQPQHF
TGTGCCAGCAGGCAATTGGGGGCGCAGGACCATCAGCCCCAGCATTTT
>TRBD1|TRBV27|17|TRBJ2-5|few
CASSSRYRDRGQETQYF
TGTGCCAGCAGTTCCCGATACCGGGACAGGGGGCAAGAGACCCAGTACTTC
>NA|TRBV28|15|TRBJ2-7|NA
CASSTQDASSYEQYF
TGTGCCAGCAGTACCCAGGACGCCTCCTCCTACGAGCAGTACTTC
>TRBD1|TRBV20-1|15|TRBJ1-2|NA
CSASPGTGRLYGYTF
TGCAGTGCTAGCCCCGGGACAGGCCGTCTCTATGGCTACACCTTC
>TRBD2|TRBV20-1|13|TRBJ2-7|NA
CSANLAGRNEQYF
TGCAGTGCTAATCTAGCGGGAAGGAACGAGCAGTACTTC
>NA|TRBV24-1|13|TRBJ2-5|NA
CATSGPDGETQYF
TGTGCCACCAGTGGACCCGATGGGGAGACCCAGTACTTC
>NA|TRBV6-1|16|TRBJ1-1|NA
CASSDDPQSMNTEAFF
TGTGCCAGCAGTGACGACCCACAGAGCATGAACACTGAAGCTTTCTTT
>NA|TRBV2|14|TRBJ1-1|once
CASRGRQGNTEAFF
TGTGCCAGCAGGGGACGTCAGGGGAACACTGAAGCTTTCTTT
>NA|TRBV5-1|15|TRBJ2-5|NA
CASSLRLSAQETQYF
TGCGCCAGCAGCTTAAGACTTAGCGCCCAAGAGACCCAGTACTTC
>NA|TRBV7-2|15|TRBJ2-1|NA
CASSPQWGGYNEQFF
TGTGCCAGCAGCCCCCAGTGGGGTGGGTACAATGAGCAGTTCTTC
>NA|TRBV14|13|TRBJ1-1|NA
CASSSQGYTEAFF
TGTGCCAGCAGCTCCCAGGGATACACTGAAGCTTTCTTT
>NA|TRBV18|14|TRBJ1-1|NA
CASSTASEYTEAFF
TGTGCCAGCTCAACCGCTTCCGAGTACACTGAAGCTTTCTTT